The T cell receptor (beta chain) described here comes from a study of CD8+CD57+ T cells in acquired aplastic anemia. Germline-derived CDR1 and CDR2 are SGHVS and FQNEAQ. The CDR3 extends over 14 amino acids. Patients who underwent sequencing had shown CD8+CD57+ cell expansion by flow cytometry. The study sampled blood from patients who had received no therapy. Genomic DNA served as template for TCR beta VDJ and CDR3 profiling. TCRdb processed the reads anew with MiXCR; each CDR3 protein has one entry. Among around 250,000 distinct CDR3 sequences listed, approximately 80% were seen once. For this clonotype: A junction boundary mismatches the germline segment, possibly from a read error.

Material for sequencing was sorted CD4+, CD8+, or CD8+CD57+ T cells (not recorded which) from PBMCs. The chain uses TRBV7-8 and TRBJ2-3; no clear D. This TCR was recovered from a human donor with aplastic anemia. The chain's CDR3 is CASSSARREDTNEF. DNA of the CDR3: TGTGCCAGCAGCTCCGCCCGGCGTGAAGATACCAATGAGTTT.